This T cell receptor (beta chain) was recovered during a study of cytomegalovirus exposure and HLA in healthy donors. Study as a whole: In a previous analysis, some 110 million unique TCR beta sequences were found from 150 million to 200 million T cells. Study-level results: Later analysis suggested links between common viral pathogens and several top significant clusters. TCR beta sequences numbering 15,000 to 20,000 were associated with HLA alleles at 0.05 false discovery rate in a later analysis.

This CDR3 is 16 amino acids long. Trimming cost V 3 bases and J 2 bases; bases outside gene matches: 3. Germline CDR1 and CDR2: SGHKS and YYEKEE (reference sequence). 60 Vbeta and 13 Jbeta primers were used in PCR. Libraries were prepared by immunoSEQ multiplex PCR; TCRdb keeps only in-frame clonotypes and omits some of them. Of fewer than 350,000 clones in the sample, around 90% were seen once. This clone showed up just once. Its antigen is currently unknown. Input material: PBMCs. The receptor comes from a woman between 18 and 30 years old in good health and CMV-seronegative. The chain employs TRBV5-5 and TRBJ2-5; TRBD2 matches at 14 bases. The CDR3 bases are TGTGCCAGCAGCTACGGGACTAGCGGGAGTCAAGAGACCCAGTACTTC. Amino acid sequence: CASSYGTSGSQETQYF.